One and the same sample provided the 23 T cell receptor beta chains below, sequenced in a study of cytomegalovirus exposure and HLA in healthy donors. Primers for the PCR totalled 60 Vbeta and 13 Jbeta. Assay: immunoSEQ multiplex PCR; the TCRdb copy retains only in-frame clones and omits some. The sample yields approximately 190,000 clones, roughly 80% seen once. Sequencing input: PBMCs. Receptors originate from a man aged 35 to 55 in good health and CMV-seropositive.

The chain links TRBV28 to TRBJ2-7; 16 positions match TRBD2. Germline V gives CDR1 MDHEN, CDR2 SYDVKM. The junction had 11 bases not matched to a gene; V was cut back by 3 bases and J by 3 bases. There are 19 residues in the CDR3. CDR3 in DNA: TGTGCCAGCAGTTTCCCGGGACTAGCGGGGGGGCCTAGGGTCTACGAGCAGTACTTC. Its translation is CASSFPGLAGGPRVYEQYF.

CDR3 bases: TGTGCGGGGCTGGGACAGGGTCACACTGAAGCTTTCTTT. Protein sequence: CAGLGQGHTEAFF. The J gene is TRBJ1-1, the V gene TRBV7-9, with 9 positions matching TRBD1. The CDR3 extends over 13 amino acids. Germline CDR1 reads SEHNR; CDR2 reads FQNEAQ (reference sequence).

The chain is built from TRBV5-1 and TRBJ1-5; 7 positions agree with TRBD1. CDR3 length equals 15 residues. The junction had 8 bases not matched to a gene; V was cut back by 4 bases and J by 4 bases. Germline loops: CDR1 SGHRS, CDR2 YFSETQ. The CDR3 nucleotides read TGCGCCAGCAGCCCCCAGGGGGGCCGGAATCAGCCCCAGCATTTT. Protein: CASSPQGGRNQPQHF.

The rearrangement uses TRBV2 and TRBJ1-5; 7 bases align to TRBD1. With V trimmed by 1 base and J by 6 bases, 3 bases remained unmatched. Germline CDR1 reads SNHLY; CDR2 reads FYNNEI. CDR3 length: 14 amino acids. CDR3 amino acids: CASSEGQGVQPQHF. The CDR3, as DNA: TGTGCCAGCAGTGAAGGGCAGGGGGTTCAGCCCCAGCATTTT. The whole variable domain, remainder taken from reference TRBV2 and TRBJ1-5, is EPEVTQTPSHQVTQMGQEVILRCVPISNHLYFYWYRQILGQKVEFLVSFYNNEISEKSEIFDDQFSVERPDGSNFTLKIRSTKLEDSAMYFCASSEGQGVQPQHFGDGTRLSIL.

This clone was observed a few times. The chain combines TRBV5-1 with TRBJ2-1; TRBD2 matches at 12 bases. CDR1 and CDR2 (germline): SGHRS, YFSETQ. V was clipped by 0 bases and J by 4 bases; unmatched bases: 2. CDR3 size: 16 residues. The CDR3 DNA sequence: TGCGCCAGCAGCTTGGAGGGACTAGCGGGTTACAATGAGCAGTTCTTC. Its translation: CASSLEGLAGYNEQFF.

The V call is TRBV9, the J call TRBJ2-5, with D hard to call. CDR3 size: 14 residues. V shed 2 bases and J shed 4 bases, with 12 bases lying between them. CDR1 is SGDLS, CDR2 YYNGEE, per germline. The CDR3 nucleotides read TGTGCCAGCAGCGTCGGAACGGAGAGAGAGACCCAGTACTTC. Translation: CASSVGTERETQYF. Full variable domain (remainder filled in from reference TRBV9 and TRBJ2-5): DSGVTQTPKHLITATGQRVTLRCSPRSGDLSVYWYQQSLDQGLQFLIQYYNGEERAKGNILERFSAQQFPDLHSELNLSSLELGDSALYFCASSVGTERETQYFGPGTRLLVL.

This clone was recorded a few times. The CDR3 bases are TGCGCCAGCAGCCAAGTCGGGGGGGGGCCTTTCAATGAGCAGTTCTTC. It is translated as CASSQVGGGPFNEQFF. The chain has TRBV4-1 and TRBJ2-1; 8 bases align to TRBD2. The CDR3 loop spans 16 amino acids. Germline CDR1 MGHRA, CDR2 YSYEKL. The V and J ends lost 1 base and 6 bases, in that order; junction bases with no gene match: 8.

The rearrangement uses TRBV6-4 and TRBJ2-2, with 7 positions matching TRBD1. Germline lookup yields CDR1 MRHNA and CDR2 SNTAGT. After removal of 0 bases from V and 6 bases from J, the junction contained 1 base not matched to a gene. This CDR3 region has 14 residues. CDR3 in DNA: TGTGCCAGCAGTGACTCGAGGGGGCCCGGGGAGCTGTTTTTT. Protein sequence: CASSDSRGPGELFF.

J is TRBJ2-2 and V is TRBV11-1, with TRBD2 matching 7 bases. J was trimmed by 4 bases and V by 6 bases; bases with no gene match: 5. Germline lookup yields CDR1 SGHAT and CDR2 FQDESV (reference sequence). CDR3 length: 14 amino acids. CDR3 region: CASSTPGGTGELFF. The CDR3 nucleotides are TGTGCCAGCAGTACACCGGGAGGCACCGGGGAGCTGTTTTTT. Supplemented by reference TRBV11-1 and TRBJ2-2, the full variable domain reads EAEVAQSPRYKITEKSQAVAFWCDPISGHATLYWYRQILGQGPELLVQFQDESVVDDSQLPKDRFSAERLKGVDSTLKIQPAELGDSAMYLCASSTPGGTGELFFGEGSRLTVL.

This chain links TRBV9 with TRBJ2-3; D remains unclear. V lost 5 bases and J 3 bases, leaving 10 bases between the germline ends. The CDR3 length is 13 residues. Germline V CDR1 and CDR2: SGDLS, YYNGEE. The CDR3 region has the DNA TGTGCCAGCAGTCCGGGTTGGACAGATACGCAGTATTTT. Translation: CASSPGWTDTQYF.

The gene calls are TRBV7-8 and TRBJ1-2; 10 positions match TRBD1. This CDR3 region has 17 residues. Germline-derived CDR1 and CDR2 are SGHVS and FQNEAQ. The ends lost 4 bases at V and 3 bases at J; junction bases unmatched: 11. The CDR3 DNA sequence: TGTGCCAGCAGCTATGGACAGGGGGTCAGAATTGACTATGGCTACACCTTC. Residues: CASSYGQGVRIDYGYTF.

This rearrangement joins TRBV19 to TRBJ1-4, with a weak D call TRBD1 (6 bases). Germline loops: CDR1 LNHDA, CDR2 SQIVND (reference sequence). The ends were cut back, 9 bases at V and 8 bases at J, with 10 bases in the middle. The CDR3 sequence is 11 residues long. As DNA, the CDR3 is TGTGCCAGCGACCAGGGGGAAAAACTGTTTTTT. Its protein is CASDQGEKLFF.

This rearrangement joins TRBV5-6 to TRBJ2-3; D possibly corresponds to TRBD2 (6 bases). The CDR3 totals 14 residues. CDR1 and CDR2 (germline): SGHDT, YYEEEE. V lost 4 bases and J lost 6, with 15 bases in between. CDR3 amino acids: CASSPGTRPDTQYF. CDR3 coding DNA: TGTGCCAGCAGCCCCGGGACTCGCCCCGATACGCAGTATTTT.

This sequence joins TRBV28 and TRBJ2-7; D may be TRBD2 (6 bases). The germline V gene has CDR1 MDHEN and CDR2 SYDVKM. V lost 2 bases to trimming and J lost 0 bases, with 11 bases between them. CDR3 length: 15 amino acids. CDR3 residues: CASSLGGVYSYEQYF. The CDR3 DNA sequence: TGTGCCAGCAGTTTAGGCGGGGTTTACTCCTACGAGCAGTACTTC.

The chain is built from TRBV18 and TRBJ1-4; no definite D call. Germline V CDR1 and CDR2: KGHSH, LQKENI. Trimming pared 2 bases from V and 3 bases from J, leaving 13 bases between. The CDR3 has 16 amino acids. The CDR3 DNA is TGTGCCAGCTCACCAATGGCAATTCCGCCTAATGAAAAACTGTTTTTT. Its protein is CASSPMAIPPNEKLFF.

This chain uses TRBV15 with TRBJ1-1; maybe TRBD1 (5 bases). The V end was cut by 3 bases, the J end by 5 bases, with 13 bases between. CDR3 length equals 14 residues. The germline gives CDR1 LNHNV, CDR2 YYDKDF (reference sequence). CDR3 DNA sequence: TGTGCCACCAGCAGGGCTGCAGGGTCTACTGAAGCTTTCTTT. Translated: CATSRAAGSTEAFF. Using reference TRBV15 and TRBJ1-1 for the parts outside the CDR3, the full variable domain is DAMVIQNPRYQVTQFGKPVTLSCSQTLNHNVMYWYQQKSSQAPKLLFHYYDKDFNNEADTPDNFQSRRPNTSFCFLDIRSPGLGDTAMYLCATSRAAGSTEAFFGQGTRLTVV.

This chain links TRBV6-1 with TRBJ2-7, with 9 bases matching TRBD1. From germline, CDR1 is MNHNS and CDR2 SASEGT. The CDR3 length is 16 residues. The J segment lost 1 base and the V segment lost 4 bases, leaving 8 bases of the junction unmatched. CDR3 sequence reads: CASSAILDRGSYEQYF. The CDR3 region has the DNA TGTGCCAGCAGTGCCATATTGGACAGGGGATCCTACGAGCAGTACTTC.

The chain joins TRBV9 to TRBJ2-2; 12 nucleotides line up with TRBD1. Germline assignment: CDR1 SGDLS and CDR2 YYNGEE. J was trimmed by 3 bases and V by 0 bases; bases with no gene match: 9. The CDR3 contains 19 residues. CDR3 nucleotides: TGTGCCAGCAGCGTAGGCGGGACAGGGGGCTTATCGGACACCGGGGAGCTGTTTTTT. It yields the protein CASSVGGTGGLSDTGELFF.

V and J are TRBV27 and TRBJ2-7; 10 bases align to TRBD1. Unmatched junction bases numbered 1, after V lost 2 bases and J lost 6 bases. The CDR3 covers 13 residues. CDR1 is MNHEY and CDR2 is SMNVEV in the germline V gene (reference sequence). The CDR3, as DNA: TGTGCCAGCAGTTTAGGGACAGGGGCCGAGCAGTACTTC. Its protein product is CASSLGTGAEQYF.

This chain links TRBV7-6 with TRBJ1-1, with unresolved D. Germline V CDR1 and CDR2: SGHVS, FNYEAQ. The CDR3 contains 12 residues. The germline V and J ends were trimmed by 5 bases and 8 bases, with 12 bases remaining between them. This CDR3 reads CASSETGGEAFF. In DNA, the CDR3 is TGTGCCAGCAGCGAAACGGGCGGGGAAGCTTTCTTT.

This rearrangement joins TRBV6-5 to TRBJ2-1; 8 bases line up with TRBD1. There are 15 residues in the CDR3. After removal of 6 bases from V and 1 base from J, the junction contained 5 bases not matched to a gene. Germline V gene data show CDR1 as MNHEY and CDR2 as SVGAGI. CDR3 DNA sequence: TGTGCCAGCAGACCCGGACAGGGTTCCTACAATGAGCAGTTCTTC. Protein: CASRPGQGSYNEQFF.

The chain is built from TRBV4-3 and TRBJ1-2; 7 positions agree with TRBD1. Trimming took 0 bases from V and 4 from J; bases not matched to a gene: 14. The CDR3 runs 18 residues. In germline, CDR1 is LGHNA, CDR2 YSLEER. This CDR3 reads CASSQEEIRSAGGYGYTF. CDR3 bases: TGCGCCAGCAGCCAAGAAGAGATCAGAAGCGCAGGGGGCTATGGCTACACCTTC.

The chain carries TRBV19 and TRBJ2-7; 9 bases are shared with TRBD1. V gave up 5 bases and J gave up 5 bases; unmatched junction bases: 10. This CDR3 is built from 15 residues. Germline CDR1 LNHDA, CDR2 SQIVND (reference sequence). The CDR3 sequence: CASSPIGDREHEQYF. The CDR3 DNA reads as TGTGCCAGTAGTCCAATCGGGGACAGGGAACACGAGCAGTACTTC.